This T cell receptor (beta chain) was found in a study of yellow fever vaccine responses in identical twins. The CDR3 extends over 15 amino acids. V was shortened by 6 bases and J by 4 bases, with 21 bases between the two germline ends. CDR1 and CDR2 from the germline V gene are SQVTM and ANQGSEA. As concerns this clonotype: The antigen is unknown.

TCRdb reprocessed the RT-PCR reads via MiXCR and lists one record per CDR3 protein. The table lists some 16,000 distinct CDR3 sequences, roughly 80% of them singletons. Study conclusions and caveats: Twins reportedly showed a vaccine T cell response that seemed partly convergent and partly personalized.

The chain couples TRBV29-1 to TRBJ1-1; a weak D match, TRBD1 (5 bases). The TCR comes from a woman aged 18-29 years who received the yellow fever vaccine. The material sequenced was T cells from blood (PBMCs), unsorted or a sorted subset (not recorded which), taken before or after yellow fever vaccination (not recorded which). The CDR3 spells CSVPGFGGSSTEAFF. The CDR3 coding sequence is TGCAGCGTCCCCGGGTTCGGGGGAAGTTCCACTGAAGCTTTCTTT.